This T cell receptor (beta chain) was obtained from a study of T cells after yellow fever vaccination. Whole-study results and caveats: Abundant clonotypes from the bulk population could have been carried over as contaminants into FACS-sorted repertoires. Peaking faster, on day 5 versus 15, the secondary response was nonetheless weaker.

About this clonotype itself: Its cognate antigen is unknown.

One entry per CDR3 protein results from TCRdb running MiXCR on the 5' RACE reads. The data show some 350,000 distinct CDR3 sequences, 3% to 4.5% seen once. The sample here was PBMCs, taken 5 days after the yellow fever booster vaccination. This receptor was taken from a man aged 18-30 years who received the YFV17D yellow fever vaccine.

CDR3 bases: TGTGCCAGCAGCGTATCCTTACCCCCCGGGGAGCTGTTTTTT. Protein sequence: CASSVSLPPGELFF. The rearrangement links TRBV5-4 to TRBJ2-2; D not resolved. Germline lookup yields CDR1 SGHNT and CDR2 YYREEE (reference sequence). V lost 4 bases and J 6 bases, leaving 13 bases between the germline ends. The CDR3 runs to 14 residues.